A single sample is the source of the 20 T cell receptor beta chains below, sequenced in a study of cytomegalovirus exposure and HLA in healthy donors. Sequencing used immunoSEQ multiplex PCR; TCRdb keeps in-frame clones, though not all of them. Among over 150,000 clones, more than 65% were seen once, and the ten largest hold around 2.8%. The sequencing input was PBMCs. These receptors were collected from a woman between 18 and 30 years old in good health and CMV-seropositive.

The chain couples TRBV19 to TRBJ1-1; D call uncertain. This CDR3 has 13 amino acids. The germline V gene encodes CDR1 LNHDA and CDR2 SQIVND (reference sequence). V shed 4 bases and J shed 3 bases, with 9 bases lying between them. The CDR3 loop is CASSTGWDTEAFF. In nucleotides, the CDR3 is TGTGCCAGTAGTACGGGGTGGGACACTGAAGCTTTCTTT.

This chain uses TRBV29-1 with TRBJ1-1; possible D gene TRBD1, 6 bases. The CDR3 is 12 amino acids. Germline assignment: CDR1 SQVTM and CDR2 ANQGSEA. V shed 4 bases and J shed 7 bases, with 13 bases lying between them. The DNA for the CDR3 is TGCAGCGTTGTGCGGGGGGCGGTTGAAGCTTTCTTT. Translation gives CSVVRGAVEAFF.

CDR3 DNA: TGTGCCAGCTGTCCGGACAGCGTGAAAGCTTTCTTT. The encoded protein is CASCPDSVKAFF. The chain links TRBV28 to TRBJ1-1; D is perhaps TRBD1 (6 bases). Trimming shortened V by 8 bases and J by 9 bases, and 16 bases separated the two germline ends. This CDR3 is 12 amino acids long. Germline V lookup: CDR1 MDHEN, CDR2 SYDVKM.

The chain uses TRBV4-1 and TRBJ1-4, with D possibly TRBD1 on 5 matching bases. CDR3 length: 15 amino acids. Germline V gives CDR1 MGHRA, CDR2 YSYEKL. V was cut by 4 bases and J by 7 bases, with 16 bases left in between. The CDR3 is CASSPAGTGGEKLFF. DNA of the CDR3: TGCGCCAGCAGCCCGGCAGGGACGGGGGGTGAAAAACTGTTTTTT.

The chain employs TRBV6-1 and TRBJ2-3; TRBD2 agrees at 10 bases. Germline V gives CDR1 MNHNS, CDR2 SASEGT. Trimming took 4 bases from V and 4 from J; bases not matched to a gene: 8. CDR3 length: 16 residues. The CDR3, as DNA: TGTGCCAGCAGTGCTGCTAGCGGGGGTGGGTCAGATACGCAGTATTTT. Its protein product is CASSAASGGGSDTQYF.

J is TRBJ2-1 and V is TRBV7-9; TRBD2 might be the D (6 bases). Trimming took 0 bases from V and 0 from J, leaving 15 bases between them. Germline CDR1 is SEHNR and CDR2 is FQNEAQ (reference sequence). This CDR3 has 18 residues. The chain's CDR3 is CASSLASGLISSYNEQFF. The CDR3 coding sequence is TGTGCCAGCAGCTTAGCTAGCGGCCTCATCAGCTCCTACAATGAGCAGTTCTTC. The full variable domain, its missing parts supplied by reference TRBV7-9 and TRBJ2-1, is DTGVSQNPRHKITKRGQNVTFRCDPISEHNRLYWYRQTLGQGPEFLTYFQNEAQLEKSRLLSDRFSAERPKGSFSTLEIQRTEQGDSAMYLCASSLASGLISSYNEQFFGPGTRLTVL.

This sequence joins TRBV2 and TRBJ2-7; D call uncertain. Between the trimmed V and J ends, which lost 7 bases and 4 bases, there was a span of 5 bases. Germline assignment: CDR1 SNHLY and CDR2 FYNNEI. This CDR3 contains 10 residues. CDR3 nucleotide sequence: TGTGCCAGCATCCAGTACGAGCAGTACTTC. Protein: CASIQYEQYF.

The gene calls are TRBV4-1 and TRBJ1-1; 7 bases align to TRBD1. The CDR3 has 15 amino acids. Germline CDR1 and CDR2: MGHRA and YSYEKL. With V trimmed by 1 base and J by 5 bases, 7 bases remained unmatched. The DNA of the CDR3 is TGCGCCAGCAGCCAAGCAGGGGGAAAGGGGACTGAAGCTTTCTTT. This sequence encodes CASSQAGGKGTEAFF.

Notes on this clone: Other nucleotide sequences in the sample specify the same CDR3. V and J are TRBV27 and TRBJ1-1; 9 nucleotides line up with TRBD1. The CDR3 has 14 amino acids. V shed 3 bases, J shed 5 bases, and the junction held 4 bases outside the gene matches. Germline V gene lookup returns CDR1 MNHEY and CDR2 SMNVEV (reference sequence). The CDR3 region has the DNA TGTGCCAGCAGTTTGACAGGGGGGAGGACTGAAGCTTTCTTT. Its protein product is CASSLTGGRTEAFF.

This clone has only one observation. The gene calls are TRBV21-1 and TRBJ2-5; the table gives TRBD1 as D, unverified against the DNA. TRBV21-1 is an annotated pseudogene. The CDR3 spans 15 residues. The CDR3 here is CASSKEATDQETQYF. The DNA of the CDR3 is TGTGCCAGCAGCAAAGAGGCTACAGATCAAGAGACCCAGTACTTC.

The chain recombines TRBV6-1 with TRBJ1-2; 10 bases are shared with TRBD1. This CDR3 contains 17 residues. Germline values: CDR1 MNHNS, CDR2 SASEGT. The V segment lost 4 bases and the J segment 10 bases; nucleotides outside the gene matches: 18. The CDR3: CASSGETGGPQESLYTF. In nucleotides, the CDR3 is TGTGCCAGCAGTGGCGAGACAGGGGGCCCGCAAGAATCGCTCTACACCTTC.

This clone was seen just once. At one end, the junction sequence differs from germline, possibly due to a read error. CDR3 amino acids: CARGGKHRGAVF. The CDR3 bases are TGTGCCAGGGGGGGGAAACACCGGGGAGCTGTTTTT. The V call is TRBV27, the J call TRBJ2-2; TRBD2 matches 7 bases. Germline loops: CDR1 MNHEY, CDR2 SMNVEV (reference sequence). The CDR3 sequence is 12 residues long.

The V and J genes are TRBV6-4 and TRBJ1-4, with D hard to call. Trimming took 3 bases from V and 3 from J, leaving 5 bases between them. Per the germline V gene, CDR1 is MRHNA and CDR2 is SNTAGT. The CDR3 is 13 amino acids. CDR3 DNA: TGTGCCAGCAGTGAAAACTCTAATGAAAAACTGTTTTTT. Protein sequence: CASSENSNEKLFF.

The J gene is TRBJ1-2, the V gene TRBV7-9, with a tentative D call TRBD1 (6 bases). CDR1 is SEHNR, CDR2 FQNEAQ, per germline (reference sequence). This CDR3 is 13 amino acids long. The V end lost 1 base, the J end lost 10 bases, and 13 bases lay between the germline ends. The CDR3, as DNA: TGTGCCAGCAGCTTAGATCGCGGGGGCTACTACACCTTC. Translation: CASSLDRGGYYTF.

CDR3 protein: CASSQEKGTGSEKLFF. DNA for the CDR3: TGCGCCAGCAGCCAAGAGAAGGGGACAGGCTCCGAAAAACTGTTTTTT. This chain links TRBV4-1 with TRBJ1-4, with 8 bases identical to TRBD1. This CDR3 region has 16 residues. Losses at the gene ends were 0 bases for V and 8 bases for J; bases not matched to a gene: 8. Germline CDR1 reads MGHRA; CDR2 reads YSYEKL.

The V gene is TRBV27, the J gene TRBJ1-1; D not resolved. Germline V lookup: CDR1 MNHEY, CDR2 SMNVEV (reference sequence). CDR3 length: 16 amino acids. V lost 2 bases to trimming and J lost 0 bases, with 13 bases between them. The CDR3 reads CASSLSFAFLNTEAFF. DNA for the CDR3: TGTGCCAGCAGTTTAAGCTTCGCGTTCCTGAACACTGAAGCTTTCTTT.

This clone was observed a single time. This chain links TRBV10-2 with TRBJ1-5, with D perhaps matching TRBD1 (5 bases). The germline gives CDR1 WSHSY, CDR2 SAAADI. V was pared by 3 bases and J by 0 bases, with 9 bases between. This CDR3 comprises 15 residues. DNA for the CDR3: TGCGCCAGCAGTGATTGGGGCTCTAGCAATCAGCCCCAGCATTTT. Protein sequence: CASSDWGSSNQPQHF.

The chain carries TRBV28 and TRBJ2-7; D is ambiguous. The CDR3 sequence is 15 residues long. The germline gives CDR1 MDHEN, CDR2 SYDVKM. V was shortened by 3 bases and J by 2 bases, with 14 bases between the two germline ends. The CDR3 reads CASSFFGGETYEQYF. CDR3 sequence (DNA): TGTGCCAGCAGTTTTTTTGGCGGAGAAACCTACGAGCAGTACTTC.

The chain is built from TRBV6-6 and TRBJ1-2; no firm D call. Trimming took off 10 bases at V and 8 bases at J, with 20 bases between the two ends. The CDR3 loop spans 13 amino acids. Germline loops: CDR1 MNHNY, CDR2 SVGAGI (reference sequence). The CDR3 nucleotides are TGTGCCACCGTTGGACCCTCGGAGGGAGGCTACACCTTC. This codes for CATVGPSEGGYTF.

This clone has a single count. The chain is built from TRBV29-1 and TRBJ1-2; tentative D call: TRBD1 (5 bases). This CDR3 is built from 12 residues. Trimming shortened V by 6 bases and J by 13 bases, and 21 bases separated the two germline ends. Germline assignment: CDR1 SQVTM and CDR2 ANQGSEA. CDR3 coding DNA: TGCAGCGTCAAACCTGACAGTATGGTTTGCACCTTC. Protein product: CSVKPDSMVCTF.